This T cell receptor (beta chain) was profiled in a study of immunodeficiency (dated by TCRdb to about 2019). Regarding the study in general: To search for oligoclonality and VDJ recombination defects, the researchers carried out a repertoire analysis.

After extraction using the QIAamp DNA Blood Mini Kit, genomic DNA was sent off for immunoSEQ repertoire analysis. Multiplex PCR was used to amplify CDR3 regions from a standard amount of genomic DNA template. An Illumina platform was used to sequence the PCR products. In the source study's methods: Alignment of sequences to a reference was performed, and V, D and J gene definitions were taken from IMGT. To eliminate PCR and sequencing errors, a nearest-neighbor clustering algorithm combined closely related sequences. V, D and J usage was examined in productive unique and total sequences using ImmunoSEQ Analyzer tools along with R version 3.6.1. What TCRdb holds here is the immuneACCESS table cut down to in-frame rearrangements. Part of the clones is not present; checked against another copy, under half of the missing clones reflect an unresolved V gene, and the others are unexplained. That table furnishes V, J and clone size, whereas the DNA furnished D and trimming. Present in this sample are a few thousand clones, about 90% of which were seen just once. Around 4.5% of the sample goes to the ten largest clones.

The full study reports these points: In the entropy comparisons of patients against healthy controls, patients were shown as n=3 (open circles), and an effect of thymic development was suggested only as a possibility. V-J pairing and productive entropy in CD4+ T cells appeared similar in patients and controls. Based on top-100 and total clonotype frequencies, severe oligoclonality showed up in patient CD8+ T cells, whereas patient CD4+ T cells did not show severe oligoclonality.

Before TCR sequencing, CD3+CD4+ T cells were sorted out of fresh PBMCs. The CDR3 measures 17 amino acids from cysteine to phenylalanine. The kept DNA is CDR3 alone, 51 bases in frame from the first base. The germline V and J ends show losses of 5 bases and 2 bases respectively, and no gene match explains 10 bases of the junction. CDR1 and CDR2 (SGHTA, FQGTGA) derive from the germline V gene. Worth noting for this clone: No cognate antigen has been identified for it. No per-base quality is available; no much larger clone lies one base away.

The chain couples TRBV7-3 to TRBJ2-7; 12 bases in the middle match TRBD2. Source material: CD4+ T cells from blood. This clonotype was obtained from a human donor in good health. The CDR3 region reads CASSPGLAGTDAYEQYF. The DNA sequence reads TGTGCCAGCAGCCCCGGACTAGCGGGGACGGATGCCTACGAGCAGTACTTC.